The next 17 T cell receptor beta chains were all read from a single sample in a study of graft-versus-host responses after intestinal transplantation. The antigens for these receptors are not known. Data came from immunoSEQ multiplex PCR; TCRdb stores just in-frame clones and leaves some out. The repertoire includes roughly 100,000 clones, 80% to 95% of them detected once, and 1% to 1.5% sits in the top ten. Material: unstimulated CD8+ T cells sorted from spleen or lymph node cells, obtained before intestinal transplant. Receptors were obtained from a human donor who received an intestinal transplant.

The CDR3 reads CASSVVAGGGGTDTQYF. Here the CDR3 DNA reads TGTGCCAGCAGCGTAGTGGCGGGCGGGGGGGGTACAGATACGCAGTATTTT. The rearrangement uses TRBV9 and TRBJ2-3, with 9 bases fitting TRBD2. J was trimmed by 3 bases and V by 0 bases; bases with no gene match: 8. Germline V lookup: CDR1 SGDLS, CDR2 YYNGEE. The CDR3 is 17 residues long.

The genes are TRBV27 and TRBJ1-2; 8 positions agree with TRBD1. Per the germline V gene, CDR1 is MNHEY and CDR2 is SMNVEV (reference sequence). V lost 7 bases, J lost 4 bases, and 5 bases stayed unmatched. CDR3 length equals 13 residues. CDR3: CASKAGGSYGYTF. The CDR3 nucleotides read TGTGCCAGCAAGGCAGGGGGCAGCTATGGCTACACCTTC.

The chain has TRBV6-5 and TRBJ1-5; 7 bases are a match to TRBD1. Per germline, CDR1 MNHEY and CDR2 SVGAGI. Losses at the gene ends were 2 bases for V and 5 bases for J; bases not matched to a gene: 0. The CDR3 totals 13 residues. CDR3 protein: CASSYTGDQPQHF. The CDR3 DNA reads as TGTGCCAGCAGTTACACAGGGGATCAGCCCCAGCATTTT.

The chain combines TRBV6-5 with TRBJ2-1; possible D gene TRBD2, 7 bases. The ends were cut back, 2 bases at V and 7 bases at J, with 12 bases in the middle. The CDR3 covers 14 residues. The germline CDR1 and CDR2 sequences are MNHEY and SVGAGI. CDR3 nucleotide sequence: TGTGCCAGCAGTTACAAGGGGGGGGCAAATGAGCAGTTCTTC. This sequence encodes CASSYKGGANEQFF.

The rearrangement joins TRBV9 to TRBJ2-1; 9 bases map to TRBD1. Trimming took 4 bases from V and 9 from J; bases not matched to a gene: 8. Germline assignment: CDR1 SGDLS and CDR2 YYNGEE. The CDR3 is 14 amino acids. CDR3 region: CASSPGQGGGEQFF. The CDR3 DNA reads TGTGCCAGCAGCCCGGGACAGGGAGGAGGTGAGCAGTTCTTC. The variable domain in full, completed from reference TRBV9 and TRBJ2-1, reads DSGVTQTPKHLITATGQRVTLRCSPRSGDLSVYWYQQSLDQGLQFLIQYYNGEERAKGNILERFSAQQFPDLHSELNLSSLELGDSALYFCASSPGQGGGEQFFGPGTRLTVL.

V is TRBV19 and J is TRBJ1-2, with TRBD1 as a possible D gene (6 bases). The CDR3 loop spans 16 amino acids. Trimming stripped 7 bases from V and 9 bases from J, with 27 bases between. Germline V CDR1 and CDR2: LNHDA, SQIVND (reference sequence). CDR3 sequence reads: CASNPEGLWGAQSYTF. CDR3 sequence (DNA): TGTGCCAGTAACCCCGAGGGTTTGTGGGGGGCCCAAAGCTACACCTTC.

The CDR3 is CASSDWDRGGNEQYF. The CDR3 DNA reads as TGTGCCAGCAGTGACTGGGACAGGGGGGGAAACGAGCAGTACTTC. This rearrangement joins TRBV6-1 to TRBJ2-7, with 11 bases aligning to TRBD1. This CDR3 is built from 15 residues. Unmatched junction bases numbered 6, after V lost 3 bases and J lost 5 bases. CDR1 and CDR2 (germline): MNHNS, SASEGT.

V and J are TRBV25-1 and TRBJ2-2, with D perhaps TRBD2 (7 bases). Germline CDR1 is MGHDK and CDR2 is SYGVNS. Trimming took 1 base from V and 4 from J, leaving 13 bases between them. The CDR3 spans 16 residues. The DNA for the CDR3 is TGTGCCAGCAGTGAATGGGGAGGGGGAATCACCGGGGAGCTGTTTTTT. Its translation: CASSEWGGGITGELFF.

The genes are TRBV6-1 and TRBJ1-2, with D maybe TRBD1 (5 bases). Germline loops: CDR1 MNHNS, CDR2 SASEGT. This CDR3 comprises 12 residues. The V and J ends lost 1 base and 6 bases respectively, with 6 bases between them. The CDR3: CASSEGGNGYTF. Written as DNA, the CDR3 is TGTGCCAGCAGTGAAGGGGGGAATGGCTACACCTTC.

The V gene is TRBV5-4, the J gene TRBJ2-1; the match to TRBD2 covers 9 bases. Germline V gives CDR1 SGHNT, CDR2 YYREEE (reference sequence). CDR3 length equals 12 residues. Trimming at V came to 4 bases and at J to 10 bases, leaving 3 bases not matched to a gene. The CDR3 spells CASSEGTSEQFF. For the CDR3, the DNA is TGTGCCAGCAGCGAAGGGACTAGCGAGCAGTTCTTC.

CDR3 sequence reads: CASSTFDGFNYGYTF. The CDR3 DNA sequence: TGTGCCAGTAGTACCTTCGACGGATTTAACTATGGCTACACCTTC. J is TRBJ1-2 and V is TRBV19; no definite D call. CDR1 and CDR2 from the germline V gene are LNHDA and SQIVND (reference sequence). V shed 4 bases and J shed 1 base, with 13 bases lying between them. The CDR3 runs to 15 residues.

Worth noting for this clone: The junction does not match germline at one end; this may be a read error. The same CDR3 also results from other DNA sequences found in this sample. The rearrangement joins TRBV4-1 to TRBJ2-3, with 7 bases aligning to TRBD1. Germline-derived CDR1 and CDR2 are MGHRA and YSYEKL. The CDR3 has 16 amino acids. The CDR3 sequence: CASSVRQGPDTDTQYF. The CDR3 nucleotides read TGCGCCAGCAGCGTTCGACAGGGACCCGACACAGATACACAGTATTTT.

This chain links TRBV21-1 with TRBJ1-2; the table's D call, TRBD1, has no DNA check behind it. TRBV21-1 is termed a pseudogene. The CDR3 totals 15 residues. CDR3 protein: CASSREGQGLDGYTF. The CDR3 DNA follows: TGTGCCAGCAGCAGGGAGGGACAGGGTCTGGATGGCTACACCTTC.

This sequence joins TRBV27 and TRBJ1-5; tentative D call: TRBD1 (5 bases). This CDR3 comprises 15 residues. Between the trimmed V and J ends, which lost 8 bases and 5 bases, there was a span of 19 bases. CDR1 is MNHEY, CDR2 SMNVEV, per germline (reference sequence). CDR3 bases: TGTGCCAGCGGCTGGGCAGCCAGGGTAGATCAGCCCCAGCATTTT. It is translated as CASGWAARVDQPQHF.

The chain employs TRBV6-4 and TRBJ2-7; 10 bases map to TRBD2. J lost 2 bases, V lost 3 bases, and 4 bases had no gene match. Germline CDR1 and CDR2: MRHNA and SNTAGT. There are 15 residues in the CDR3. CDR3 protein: CASSELAGPAYEQYF. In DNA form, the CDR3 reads TGTGCCAGCAGTGAACTAGCGGGGCCGGCCTACGAGCAGTACTTC.

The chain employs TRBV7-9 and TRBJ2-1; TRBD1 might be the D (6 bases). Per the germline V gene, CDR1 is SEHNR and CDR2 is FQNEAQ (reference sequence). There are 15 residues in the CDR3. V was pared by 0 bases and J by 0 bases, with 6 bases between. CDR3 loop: CASSLAGASYNEQFF. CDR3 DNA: TGTGCCAGCAGCTTAGCGGGGGCCTCCTACAATGAGCAGTTCTTC.

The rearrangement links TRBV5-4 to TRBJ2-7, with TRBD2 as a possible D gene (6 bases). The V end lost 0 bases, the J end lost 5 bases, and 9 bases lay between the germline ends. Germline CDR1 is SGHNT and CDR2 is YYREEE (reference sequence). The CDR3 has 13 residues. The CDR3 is CASSLGGENEQYF. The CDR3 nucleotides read TGTGCCAGCAGCTTGGGGGGGGAGAACGAGCAGTACTTC.